The entry that follows covers one T cell receptor (beta chain) sequence. Its antigen is unidentified. The data stem from a study of T cells expressing NK-cell markers. Study-level background: Each TCR beta repertoire originated in sorted T cells that were CD3+CD56+NKG2C+, CD3+CD56+NKG2C- or CD3+CD56-NKG2C+. Serological testing identified seven of the eight sequenced donors as HCMV-seropositive and one as seronegative. General study results and limits: Of the CD8+ T cell pool in several donors, roughly 1.0-8% was accounted for by dominant NKG2C+ clonotypes. Several donors showed these clonotypes also leading the CD3+CD56-NKG2C+ fraction.

One entry per CDR3 protein, without DNA, is what TCRdb gives after re-calling the 5' RACE reads. The sample holds roughly 390,000 distinct CDR3 sequences. The CDR3 runs 12 residues. From germline, CDR1 is MGHRA and CDR2 YSYEKL. This sequence joins TRBV4-1 and TRBJ2-2. The clonotype was recovered from a woman aged 45-65 years in good health. What was sequenced was blood T cells: a sorted CD56 or NKG2C T cell subset, CD4+ or CD8+ T cells, or bulk PBMC T cells (not recorded which). The CDR3 sequence is CASSQADRELFF.